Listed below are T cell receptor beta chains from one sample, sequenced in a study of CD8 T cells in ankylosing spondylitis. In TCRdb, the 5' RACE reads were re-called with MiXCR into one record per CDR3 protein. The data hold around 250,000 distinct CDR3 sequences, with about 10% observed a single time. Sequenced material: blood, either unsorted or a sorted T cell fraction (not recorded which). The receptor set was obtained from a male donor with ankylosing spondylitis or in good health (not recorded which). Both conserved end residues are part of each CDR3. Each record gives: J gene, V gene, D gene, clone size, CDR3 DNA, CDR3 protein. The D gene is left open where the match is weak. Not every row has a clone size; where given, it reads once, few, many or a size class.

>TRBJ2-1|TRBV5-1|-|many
TGCGCCAGCTCCCGGGCCCTCCCACCTCAGGACAATGAGCAGTTCTTC
CASSRALPPQDNEQFF
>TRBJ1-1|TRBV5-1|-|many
TGCGCCAGCAGCGTAAAAGGGGACACTGAAGCTTTCTTT
CASSVKGDTEAFF
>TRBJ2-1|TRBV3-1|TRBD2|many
TGTGCCAGCAGCCAAGCCTCCTTACGGGGGGGCTACAATGAGCAGTTCTTC
CASSQASLRGGYNEQFF
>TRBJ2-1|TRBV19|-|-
TGTGCCAGTAGACCGGGAACTCGCTACAATGAGCAGTTCTTC
CASRPGTRYNEQFF
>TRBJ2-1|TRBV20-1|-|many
TGCAGTGCCCTCAACAGGGCTACTAGCGACCCCAATGAGCAGTTCTTC
CSALNRATSDPNEQFF
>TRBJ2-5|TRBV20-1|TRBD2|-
TGCAATACTCGTCCTGGACTAGCGGATCAGACCCAGTACTTC
CNTRPGLADQTQYF
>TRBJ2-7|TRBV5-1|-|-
TGCGCCAGCAGCTCCGCCTCTTGGGGTGGCGAGCAGTACTTC
CASSSASWGGEQYF
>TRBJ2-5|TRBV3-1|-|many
TGTGCCAGCAGCCAAGTGGCGGACTTGTACCAAGAGACCCAGTACTTC
CASSQVADLYQETQYF
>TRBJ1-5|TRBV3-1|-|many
TGTGCCAGCAGCCAAGGTCGACAGCCCCAGCATTTT
CASSQGRQPQHF
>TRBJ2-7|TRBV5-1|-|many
TGCGCCAGCAGCTTGGGGGGCAGACAGCACGAGCAGTACTTC
CASSLGGRQHEQYF
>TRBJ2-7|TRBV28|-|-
TGTGCCAGCAGTTTCTTTTCGGGGGCCGGGTACGGGCAGTACTTC
CASSFFSGAGYGQYF
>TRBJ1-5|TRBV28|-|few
TGTGCCAGCGGAAGGGGGAATCAGCCCCAGCATTTT
CASGRGNQPQHF
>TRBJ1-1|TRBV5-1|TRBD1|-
TGCGCCAGCAGCCTTACCGGGACAGGGGCGACTATCGCTAAAGCTTTCTTT
CASSLTGTGATIAKAFF
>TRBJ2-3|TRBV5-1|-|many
TGCGCCAGCAGCATACCGGGGGGCGTAACAGATACGCAGTATTTT
CASSIPGGVTDTQYF
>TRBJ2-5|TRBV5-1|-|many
TGCGCCAGCAGCTTGGGGTGGGGGGACCAAGAGACCCAGTACTTC
CASSLGWGDQETQYF
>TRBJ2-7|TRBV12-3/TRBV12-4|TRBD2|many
TGTGCCAGCAGTCCCCGGACTAGCGGGAGGGGGTCCGGCGAGCAGTACTTC
CASSPRTSGRGSGEQYF
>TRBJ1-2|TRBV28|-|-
TGTGCCAGCAGTCTTAACCATGGCTACACCTTC
CASSLNHGYTF
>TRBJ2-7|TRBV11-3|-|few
TGTGCCAGCAGCGATCAGACACGTGAGCAGTACTTC
CASSDQTREQYF
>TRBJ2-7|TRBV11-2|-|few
TGTGCCAGCAGCTCTCGTCTCTCTTCCTACGAGCAGTACTTC
CASSSRLSSYEQYF
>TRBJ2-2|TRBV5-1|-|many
TGCGCCAGCAGCCCTTCTACCGGGGAGCTGTTTTTT
CASSPSTGELFF
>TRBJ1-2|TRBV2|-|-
TGTGCCAGCACCGTGAGCCGGGCCTCCTCTGGCTACACCTTC
CASTVSRASSGYTF